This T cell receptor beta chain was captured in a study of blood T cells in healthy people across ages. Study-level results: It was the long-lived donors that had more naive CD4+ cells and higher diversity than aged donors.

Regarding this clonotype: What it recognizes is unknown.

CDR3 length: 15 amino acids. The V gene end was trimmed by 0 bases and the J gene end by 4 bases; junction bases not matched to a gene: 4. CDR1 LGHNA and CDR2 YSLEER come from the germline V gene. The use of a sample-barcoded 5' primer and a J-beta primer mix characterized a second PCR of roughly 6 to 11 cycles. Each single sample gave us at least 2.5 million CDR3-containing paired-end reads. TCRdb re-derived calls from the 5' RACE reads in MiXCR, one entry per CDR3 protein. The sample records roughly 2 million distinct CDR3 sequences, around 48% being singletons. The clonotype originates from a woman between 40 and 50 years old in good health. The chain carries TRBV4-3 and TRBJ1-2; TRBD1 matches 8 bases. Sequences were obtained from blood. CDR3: CASSQDRDRPYGYTF. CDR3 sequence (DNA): TGCGCCAGCAGCCAAGACCGGGACAGGCCCTATGGCTACACCTTC.